This TCR beta chain is from a study of blood T cell repertoires in COVID-19. About the study: Acute-phase and convalescent COVID-19 samples originated in the United States, Italy and Spain. PBMCs, B-cell-depleted T cells, or T cells were the source of the cDNA or gDNA that made up the material.

Germline V gene data show CDR1 as MNHNS and CDR2 as SASEGT. V lost 4 bases and J lost 0; bases outside the gene matches: 6. The CDR3 is 16 residues long. How the authors handled the data: Reference gene primer amplification yielded estimated nucleated cell counts. Using immunoSEQ multiplex PCR, the repertoire was profiled, and TCRdb retains in-frame clones only, with some absent. Clonal size and the V and J genes are those of that table, whereas D and trimming came from the DNA. Found here are over 65,000 clones, 75% to 90% of them singletons; the top ten hold 12%. This sequence was found in a woman aged 40 to 50 with active or convalescent COVID-19. The rearrangement joins TRBV6-1 to TRBJ1-3; 7 nucleotides agree with TRBD1. The sequencing input was peripheral blood. CDR3 DNA sequence: TGTGCCAGCAGTGGTGGACAGGCCAACTCTGGAAACACCATATATTTT. This gives the protein CASSGGQANSGNTIYF.